Listed below are T cell receptor beta chains from one sample, sequenced in a study of T cells in Graves' hyperthyroidism and ophthalmopathy. TCRdb independently ran MiXCR on the multiplex PCR reads; one entry per CDR3 protein. The sample includes 90,000 to 120,000 distinct CDR3 sequences, around a sixth of them seen just once. The sequenced sample was blood. Receptor source: a woman aged 45 to 65 with Graves' hyperthyroidism. The CDR3 runs from the conserved cysteine through the conserved F or W. Each record gives: V gene, J gene, clone size, CDR3 length, D gene, CDR3 DNA, CDR3 protein. The D gene is left open where the match is weak. Each size is once, few or many counts, or a class when the clone is expanded.

v_gene: TRBV3-1
j_gene: TRBJ1-4
abundance: many
len: 13
d_gene: .
CDR3nt: TGTGCCAGCAGCCTCGCCCGGGAGGAAAAACTGTTTTTT
CDR3aa: CASSLAREEKLFF

v_gene: TRBV19
j_gene: TRBJ1-5
abundance: few
len: 13
d_gene: .
CDR3nt: TGTGCCAGTAGTATATGGGGCAATCAGCCCCAGCATTTT
CDR3aa: CASSIWGNQPQHF

v_gene: TRBV11-2
j_gene: TRBJ2-1
abundance: many
len: 16
d_gene: .
CDR3nt: TGTGCCAGCAGCTTAGGGGCATTTTTATCCTACAATGAGCAGTTCTTC
CDR3aa: CASSLGAFLSYNEQFF

v_gene: TRBV9
j_gene: TRBJ2-3
abundance: many
len: 15
d_gene: TRBD2
CDR3nt: TGTGCCAGCAGCGTAGACGGGACTAGCGGGAGAACGCAGTATTTT
CDR3aa: CASSVDGTSGRTQYF

v_gene: TRBV6-7
j_gene: TRBJ2-5
abundance: many
len: 16
d_gene: .
CDR3nt: TGTGCCAGCAGTTACGAGTCCCGAACTGACCAAGAGACCCAGTACTTC
CDR3aa: CASSYESRTDQETQYF

v_gene: TRBV11-2
j_gene: TRBJ2-3
abundance: many
len: 16
d_gene: .
CDR3nt: TGTGCCAGCAGCTTAGATCGTGGGAGAGGCACAGATACGCAGTATTTT
CDR3aa: CASSLDRGRGTDTQYF

v_gene: TRBV7-9
j_gene: TRBJ1-1
abundance: many
len: 13
d_gene: .
CDR3nt: TGTGCCAGCGCCTCGGGGGGTACCGCTGAAGCTTTCTTT
CDR3aa: CASASGGTAEAFF

v_gene: TRBV6-1
j_gene: TRBJ1-4
abundance: many
len: 14
d_gene: .
CDR3nt: TGTGCCAGCAGTGAATTGGGCGGTGGGGAAAAACTGTTTTTT
CDR3aa: CASSELGGGEKLFF

v_gene: TRBV12-3/TRBV12-4
j_gene: TRBJ2-6
abundance: many
len: 17
d_gene: .
CDR3nt: TGTGCCACCTTCCGTTGGGCAACAAACTCTGGGGCCAACGTCCTGACTTTC
CDR3aa: CATFRWATNSGANVLTF

v_gene: TRBV20-1
j_gene: TRBJ2-7
abundance: many
len: 15
d_gene: .
CDR3nt: TGCAGTGCTAGAGACCGGTATATTAGCACCTACGAGCAGTACTTC
CDR3aa: CSARDRYISTYEQYF

v_gene: TRBV7-8
j_gene: TRBJ1-1
abundance: many
len: 15
d_gene: .
CDR3nt: TGTGCCAGCAGCTTAGTAGGGCACCTCAACACTGAAGCTTTCTTT
CDR3aa: CASSLVGHLNTEAFF

v_gene: TRBV3-1
j_gene: TRBJ2-1
abundance: many
len: 13
d_gene: TRBD2
CDR3nt: TGTGCCAGCAGCCCATCTAGCGGAAGGGGGCAGTTCTTC
CDR3aa: CASSPSSGRGQFF

v_gene: TRBV20-1
j_gene: TRBJ2-2
abundance: many
len: 15
d_gene: TRBD2
CDR3nt: TGCAGTGCCGACCTAGCGGGAGGGCCCACCGGGGAGCTGTTTTTT
CDR3aa: CSADLAGGPTGELFF

v_gene: TRBV7-2
j_gene: TRBJ2-7
abundance: many
len: 15
d_gene: TRBD1
CDR3nt: TGTGCCAGCAGCTTAGTGGGACAGTCTTTATACGAGCAGTACTTC
CDR3aa: CASSLVGQSLYEQYF

v_gene: TRBV12-3/TRBV12-4
j_gene: TRBJ2-6
abundance: few
len: 14
d_gene: .
CDR3nt: TGTGCCAGCTCCAATCTTGGTGGGGCCAACGTCCTGACTTTC
CDR3aa: CASSNLGGANVLTF